This TCR beta chain appears in the sequencing data of a study of cytomegalovirus exposure and HLA in healthy donors. Study-level information: Approximately 83 million unique TCRs from HLA-typed donors were held in an early data release.

Use of 60 Vbeta and 13 Jbeta primers characterized the PCR. TCRdb's copy holds only in-frame clones and misses some; the assay was immunoSEQ multiplex PCR. The data show about 210,000 clones, about four fifths seen once. The CDR3 has 12 amino acids. Trimming took off 5 bases at V and 3 bases at J, with 9 bases between the two ends. Germline CDR1 GTSNPN, CDR2 SVGIG (reference sequence). The donors, nominally healthy at sampling, likely had unrecorded immune exposures. The source is a young woman in good health and CMV-seropositive. V and J are TRBV30 and TRBJ2-3; D may be TRBD2 (6 bases). Material: PBMCs. CDR3: CAWRDSTDTQYF. The CDR3 nucleotides are TGTGCCTGGCGGGACTCAACAGATACGCAGTATTTT.